This TCR beta chain was found in a study of blood T cell repertoires in COVID-19. Study context: T cells, B-cell-depleted T cells, or PBMCs supplied cDNA or gDNA.

Germline loops: CDR1 SNHLY, CDR2 FYNNEI. With 5 bases removed from V and 5 bases from J, the gap between germline ends came to 10 bases. The CDR3 covers 14 residues. Comments on this clone: Other DNA sequences in the sample encode the same CDR3.

The authors' processing: Reference gene primer amplification gave estimated nucleated cell counts. TCRdb's copy holds only in-frame clones and misses some; the assay was immunoSEQ multiplex PCR. V and J calls and clone size are copied from that table; D and trimming were computed from the DNA. The sample holds about 180,000 clones; around 83% are singletons and the top ten take around 15%. Sequences were obtained from PBMCs or T cells enriched from blood (not recorded which). The source is a man aged 50 or older who had recovered from COVID-19. The chain carries TRBV2 and TRBJ1-6; D is ambiguous. The CDR3 spells CASSLAKNNSPLHF. CDR3 coding DNA: TGTGCCAGCAGTCTAGCAAAAAATAATTCACCCCTCCACTTT.